The 27 T cell receptor beta chains below come from one sample, sequenced in a study of high-grade serous ovarian cancer treatment subgroups. The method was immunoSEQ multiplex PCR; TCRdb's version includes in-frame clones alone and lacks a portion of them. The profile shows more than 6,500 clones, more than 65% of them singletons. Tumor samples were obtained before definitive surgery or chemotherapy. Sequenced sample: tumor tissue. These receptors all come from a human donor with high-grade serous ovarian cancer.

The V call is TRBV6-5, the J call TRBJ1-2; D uncertain. The CDR3 spans 12 residues. Germline CDR1 MNHEY, CDR2 SVGAGI. The germline V and J ends were trimmed by 0 bases and 4 bases, with 3 bases remaining between them. The DNA for the CDR3 is TGTGCCAGCAGTTACTCGGGCTATGGCTACACCTTC. Protein sequence: CASSYSGYGYTF.

The rearrangement links TRBV7-8 to TRBJ2-1, with D possibly TRBD1 on 6 matching bases. The CDR3 contains 16 residues. V dropped 4 bases and J dropped 0 bases, with 13 bases sitting between them. Per the germline V gene, CDR1 is SGHVS and CDR2 is FQNEAQ. CDR3 DNA: TGTGCCAGCAGCTCAGGGGTGGGGAGCTCCTACAATGAGCAGTTCTTC. It translates to CASSSGVGSSYNEQFF.

This clone was seen just once. The genes are TRBV9 and TRBJ2-2; TRBD2 agrees at 12 bases. CDR3 size: 14 residues. The V and J ends lost 6 bases and 7 bases, in that order; junction bases with no gene match: 4. In germline, CDR1 is SGDLS, CDR2 YYNGEE. The CDR3 sequence is CASTMGLAGGELFF. CDR3 sequence (DNA): TGTGCCAGCACCATGGGACTAGCGGGCGGGGAGCTGTTTTTT. The whole variable domain, filled in from reference TRBV9 and TRBJ2-2, reads DSGVTQTPKHLITATGQRVTLRCSPRSGDLSVYWYQQSLDQGLQFLIQYYNGEERAKGNILERFSAQQFPDLHSELNLSSLELGDSALYFCASTMGLAGGELFFGEGSRLTVL.

The chain has TRBV6-1 and TRBJ2-7; D is perhaps TRBD2 (5 bases). The V and J ends lost 3 bases and 0 bases respectively, with 12 bases between them. The CDR3 has 15 amino acids. Germline V gene lookup returns CDR1 MNHNS and CDR2 SASEGT. CDR3 DNA sequence: TGTGCCAGCAGTGACGGAGGCGTCAGCTCCTACGAGCAGTACTTC. Protein sequence: CASSDGGVSSYEQYF.

The rearrangement links TRBV2 to TRBJ1-5; 7 bases map to TRBD1. The V and J ends lost 1 base and 4 bases, in that order; junction bases with no gene match: 4. There are 15 residues in the CDR3. CDR1 and CDR2 (germline): SNHLY, FYNNEI. CDR3 nucleotide sequence: TGTGCCAGCAGTGAAGAGGGGGCTGGGAATCAGCCCCAGCATTTT. This encodes CASSEEGAGNQPQHF.

The rearrangement uses TRBV18 and TRBJ1-1; unclear D gene. Per germline, CDR1 KGHSH and CDR2 LQKENI. Trimming shortened V by 6 bases and J by 4 bases, and 15 bases separated the two germline ends. The CDR3 is 14 amino acids. The CDR3 region has the DNA TGTGCCAGCTCCTCCCATAGGACCGGCACTGAAGCTTTCTTT. Translation gives CASSSHRTGTEAFF.

V is TRBV5-8 and J is TRBJ1-5, with D hard to call. Germline CDR1 reads SGHTS; CDR2 reads YDEGEE. The germline V and J ends were trimmed by 0 bases and 4 bases, with 11 bases remaining between them. This CDR3 is 15 amino acids long. The CDR3 here is CASSLGLRGNQPQHF. Here the CDR3 DNA reads TGTGCCAGCAGCTTGGGACTCCGGGGTAATCAGCCCCAGCATTTT.

The chain is built from TRBV27 and TRBJ1-5; tentatively, D is TRBD1 (6 bases). Germline CDR1 and CDR2: MNHEY and SMNVEV (reference sequence). Trimming removed 5 bases at V and 0 bases at J, with 20 bases between. The CDR3 has 18 amino acids. CDR3 nucleotide sequence: TGTGCCAGCAGTGCAGGGTCCGGACAGCTTTATAGCAATCAGCCCCAGCATTTT. Its translation is CASSAGSGQLYSNQPQHF.

This chain joins TRBV4-1 and TRBJ2-2, with 10 bases identical to TRBD2. V trimming: 3 bases; J trimming: 6 bases; junction bases outside the gene matches: 7. Germline V lookup: CDR1 MGHRA, CDR2 YSYEKL. This CDR3 contains 16 residues. The chain's CDR3 is CASSHSGTSAAGELFF. The CDR3 nucleotides read TGCGCCAGCAGCCACTCCGGGACTAGCGCAGCCGGGGAGCTGTTTTTT.

Points on this clone: Other DNA sequences in this specimen translate into the identical CDR3. The chain uses TRBV2 and TRBJ2-7, with a weak D call TRBD1 (6 bases). The V gene's germline CDR1 is SNHLY and CDR2 FYNNEI. The CDR3 is made up of 15 amino acids. V shed 3 bases and J shed 3 bases, with 15 bases lying between them. CDR3 sequence reads: CASSEDRGFLYEQYF. The CDR3 nucleotides read TGTGCCAGCAGTGAGGATAGGGGGTTCCTCTACGAGCAGTACTTC.

The rearrangement uses TRBV9 and TRBJ2-1; D gene unclear. Germline values: CDR1 SGDLS, CDR2 YYNGEE. Trimming cost V 4 bases and J 0 bases, with 11 bases left between them. The CDR3 is made up of 15 amino acids. The CDR3 sequence is CASSNDILSYNEQFF. CDR3 DNA: TGTGCCAGCAGCAACGACATTCTCTCCTACAATGAGCAGTTCTTC.

The chain carries TRBV7-9 and TRBJ2-1; D is unclear. CDR1 and CDR2 (germline): SEHNR, FQNEAQ (reference sequence). V shed 1 base and J shed 1 base, with 8 bases lying between them. The CDR3 is 15 residues long. As DNA, the CDR3 is TGTGCCAGCAGCTTAGACGGTGGATCCTACAATGAGCAGTTCTTC. It codes for CASSLDGGSYNEQFF.

This sequence joins TRBV7-5 and TRBJ2-1. TRBV7-5 is a documented pseudogene. The CDR3 extends over 13 amino acids. The CDR3 sequence is CASSFLTPNEQFF. CDR3 sequence (DNA): TGTGCCAGCAGCTTCCTGACCCCGAATGAGCAGTTCTTC.

The chain links TRBV10-3 to TRBJ1-5; TRBD1 agrees at 10 bases. Looked up from germline, CDR1 is ENHRY and CDR2 is SYGVKD. This CDR3 has 14 amino acids. The trim removed 10 bases at V and 5 bases at J, leaving 8 bases unmatched. CDR3 coding DNA: TGTGCCACCCAAGGACAGGGGGGGGATCAGCCCCAGCATTTT. This translates into CATQGQGGDQPQHF.

The rearrangement joins TRBV7-8 to TRBJ2-4; 8 bases are shared with TRBD1. CDR1 SGHVS and CDR2 FQNEAQ come from the germline V gene. The CDR3 length is 11 residues. Losses at the gene ends were 5 bases for V and 13 bases for J; bases not matched to a gene: 4. As DNA, the CDR3 is TGTGCCAGCAGCGCGGACAGGGAACAGTACTTC. Amino acid sequence: CASSADREQYF. Full variable domain (outside the CDR3, taken from reference TRBV7-8 and TRBJ2-4): GAGVSQSPRYKVAKRGQDVALRCDPISGHVSLFWYQQALGQGPEFLTYFQNEAQLDKSGLPSDRFFAERPEGSVSTLKIQRTQQEDSAVYLCASSADREQYFGAGTRLSVL.

This clone has a handful of counts. This rearrangement joins TRBV19 to TRBJ1-4; possibly TRBD1 for D (6 bases). This CDR3 spans 13 amino acids. Germline V CDR1 and CDR2: LNHDA, SQIVND (reference sequence). Trimming pared 5 bases from V and 4 bases from J, leaving 8 bases between. The CDR3 sequence is CASSDRFNEKLFF. CDR3 nucleotide sequence: TGTGCCAGTAGTGACAGGTTTAATGAAAAACTGTTTTTT.

The chain joins TRBV5-1 to TRBJ2-2, with TRBD1 as a possible D gene (5 bases). Germline-derived CDR1 and CDR2 are SGHRS and YFSETQ. CDR3 length: 15 amino acids. Trimming took off 3 bases at V and 1 base at J, with 10 bases between the two ends. The CDR3 nucleotides are TGCGCCAGCAGCTCCGCAGGGATGAACACCGGGGAGCTGTTTTTT. Its protein is CASSSAGMNTGELFF.

This clone was seen more than once but under ten times. This CDR3 is CATTLGTAYGYTF. CDR3 sequence (DNA): TGTGCCACCACACTCGGGACAGCCTATGGCTACACCTTC. This rearrangement joins TRBV2 to TRBJ1-2, with TRBD1 identical over 7 bases. V shed 10 bases, J shed 4 bases, and the junction held 9 bases outside the gene matches. The CDR3 totals 13 residues. The germline V gene encodes CDR1 SNHLY and CDR2 FYNNEI.

The V call is TRBV18, the J call TRBJ2-2, with D perhaps matching TRBD1 (6 bases). This CDR3 contains 16 residues. Germline lookup yields CDR1 KGHSH and CDR2 LQKENI. V lost 3 bases and J 5 bases, leaving 16 bases between the germline ends. CDR3 nucleotide sequence: TGTGCCAGCTCACCGGTTGGGCAGGGGAAGACCGGGGAGCTGTTTTTT. Its protein product is CASSPVGQGKTGELFF. Looking up the rest from reference TRBV18 and TRBJ2-2 gives the full variable domain: NAGVMQNPRHLVRRRGQEARLRCSPMKGHSHVYWYRQLPEEGLKFMVYLQKENIIDESGMPKERFSAEFPKEGPSILRIQQVVRGDSAAYFCASSPVGQGKTGELFFGEGSRLTVL.

The chain recombines TRBV21-1 with TRBJ2-7; TRBD1 was called by the table and not checked on the DNA. TRBV21-1 is recorded as a pseudogene. This CDR3 is 16 amino acids long. CDR3 coding DNA: TGTGCCAGCAGCAAATTGGGACAGGGGAGATCGGACGAGCAGTACTTC. It codes for CASSKLGQGRSDEQYF.

By sample fraction, this clone is large (0.1 to 1%). This chain joins TRBV7-9 and TRBJ2-5; D might be TRBD2 (5 bases). Germline CDR1 SEHNR, CDR2 FQNEAQ (reference sequence). Trimming removed 7 bases at V and 2 bases at J, with 23 bases between. The CDR3 is 17 residues long. This CDR3 is CASITTRTLLAQETQYF. In DNA, the CDR3 is TGTGCCAGCATTACCACTCGTACCCTGCTAGCTCAAGAGACCCAGTACTTC.

This clone was counted once. The chain employs TRBV30 and TRBJ2-3; D remains ambiguous. CDR1 is GTSNPN and CDR2 is SVGIG in the germline V gene (reference sequence). Trimming left V 3 bases short and J 0 bases short, with 7 bases between. The CDR3 totals 13 residues. For the CDR3, the DNA is TGTGCCTGGAGCGGAGCGAGCACAGATACGCAGTATTTT. Translating it yields CAWSGASTDTQYF.

This chain links TRBV7-2 with TRBJ2-1; 7 bases are shared with TRBD2. The V segment lost 4 bases and the J segment 7 bases; nucleotides outside the gene matches: 22. The CDR3 covers 19 residues. Germline V gives CDR1 SGHTA, CDR2 FQGNSA. The CDR3 loop is CASSSPQGGVARTLNEQFF. CDR3 bases: TGTGCCAGCAGCTCCCCCCAGGGAGGGGTCGCGAGGACATTGAATGAGCAGTTCTTC. Based on the CDR3 plus reference TRBV7-2 and TRBJ2-1, the full variable domain is GAGVSQSPSNKVTEKGKDVELRCDPISGHTALYWYRQSLGQGLEFLIYFQGNSAPDKSGLPSDRFSAERTGGSVSTLTIQRTQQEDSAVYLCASSSPQGGVARTLNEQFFGPGTRLTVL.

This CDR3 reads CASSLWTSGNEQYF. The CDR3 DNA reads TGTGCCAGCAGTTTATGGACTAGCGGGAACGAGCAGTACTTC. The chain links TRBV6-5 to TRBJ2-7; 12 positions match TRBD2. Germline CDR1 MNHEY, CDR2 SVGAGI. The CDR3 has 14 amino acids. After removal of 4 bases from V and 5 bases from J, the junction contained 3 bases not matched to a gene.

The chain carries TRBV7-6 and TRBJ2-7; TRBD2 agrees at 12 bases. With 1 base clipped from V and 6 bases from J, the junction kept 4 bases outside the gene matches. Germline CDR1 and CDR2: SGHVS and FNYEAQ. This CDR3 is 15 amino acids long. CDR3 in amino acids: CASSLDRTSGIEQYF. CDR3 DNA sequence: TGTGCCAGCAGCTTAGACCGGACTAGCGGGATCGAGCAGTACTTC.

For this clone: An end of the junction differs from the germline gene, which may be a read error. Other DNA sequences from this sample encode an identical CDR3 as well. The chain joins TRBV28 to TRBJ2-1, with 9 bases that match TRBD2. Germline V lookup: CDR1 MDHEN, CDR2 SYDVKM. The CDR3 is 18 residues long. CDR3 coding DNA: TGTGCCAGTAGTTTACAGTCGGTCGCTAGCGGGATGCGCAATGAGCAGTTCTTC. Encoded protein: CASSLQSVASGMRNEQFF.

This rearrangement joins TRBV7-9 to TRBJ2-5, with D possibly TRBD1 on 5 matching bases. The CDR3 is 14 amino acids. V was cut by 5 bases and J by 3 bases, with 13 bases left in between. Germline V gene data show CDR1 as SEHNR and CDR2 as FQNEAQ (reference sequence). The CDR3 loop reads CASSPGQKKETQYF. The CDR3 bases are TGTGCCAGCAGCCCCGGACAAAAGAAAGAGACCCAGTACTTC.